These 14 T cell receptor beta chains were all obtained from the same sample, sequenced in a study of response to subunit inactivated influenza vaccine. In TCRdb, the RT-PCR reads were re-called with MiXCR into one record per CDR3 protein. The table shows some 500,000 distinct CDR3 sequences, with roughly 13% occurring only once. Specimen: PBMCs from blood, collected roughly 6 weeks after vaccination. These TCRs come from a man in his forties or fifties who received an inactivated influenza vaccine.

The chain has TRBV28 and TRBJ2-5; D perhaps matches TRBD1 (5 bases). The CDR3 is made up of 13 amino acids. Germline loops: CDR1 MDHEN, CDR2 SYDVKM. With 8 bases removed from V and 5 bases from J, the gap between germline ends came to 15 bases. The DNA for the CDR3 is TGTGCCAGCCGGGCTTCGTGGGGCGAGACCCAGTACTTC. Amino acids: CASRASWGETQYF.

The V gene is TRBV20-1, the J gene TRBJ2-3, with 10 bases aligning to TRBD1. Germline V gene data show CDR1 as DFQATT and CDR2 as SNEGSKA (reference sequence). The V and J ends lost 5 bases and 4 bases, in that order; junction bases with no gene match: 6. CDR3 size: 14 residues. The CDR3 loop reads CSADGQGGADTQYF. CDR3 in DNA: TGCAGTGCTGATGGACAGGGGGGCGCAGATACGCAGTATTTT.

The chain carries TRBV12-3 or TRBV12-4 and TRBJ2-5; the D gene is possibly TRBD2 (6 bases). The CDR3 is 16 residues long. Between the trimmed V and J ends, which lost 1 base and 0 bases, there was a span of 12 bases. The CDR3 bases are TGTGCCAGCAGTTTAGGGGACTTGAGGTACCAAGAGACCCAGTACTTC. Translation gives CASSLGDLRYQETQYF.

This clonotype was seen at least ten times. The V call is TRBV7-9, the J call TRBJ2-1; D remains ambiguous. CDR3 size: 16 residues. The V end was cut by 5 bases, the J end by 0 bases, with 14 bases between. CDR1 SEHNR and CDR2 FQNEAQ come from the germline V gene (reference sequence). DNA of the CDR3: TGTGCCAGCAGCCTTGCAGTGAGGTTCTCCTACAATGAGCAGTTCTTC. Its protein is CASSLAVRFSYNEQFF.

The rearrangement uses TRBV24-1 and TRBJ1-2, with D possibly matching TRBD1 (6 bases). The CDR3 runs to 15 residues. V was cut by 2 bases and J by 2 bases, with 11 bases left in between. Looked up from germline, CDR1 is KGHDR and CDR2 is SFDVKD. The CDR3 reads CATSDSGVGNYGYTF. The CDR3 DNA is TGTGCCACCAGTGATTCAGGGGTGGGGAACTATGGCTACACCTTC.

This clonotype was counted between two and nine times. The germline gene is not matched at one end of the junction; a read error may be the cause. V is TRBV28 and J is TRBJ2-1; 9 bases agree with TRBD1. Per the germline V gene, CDR1 is MDHEN and CDR2 is SYDVKM. The CDR3 has 18 residues. The CDR3 bases are TGTGCCAGCAGCCCTTTCCTGGACAGGGGCGGGGGTCGCAATGTGCAGTTCTTC. Amino acid sequence: CASSPFLDRGGGRNVQFF.

This clonotype was counted between two and nine times. This chain uses TRBV10-1 with TRBJ2-2, with D possibly TRBD1 on 5 matching bases. The CDR3 is 15 amino acids. The germline V gene encodes CDR1 WNHNN and CDR2 SYGVQD (reference sequence). V gave up 0 bases and J gave up 6 bases, with 11 bases separating them. CDR3 protein: CASSESAGLAGELFF. DNA of the CDR3: TGCGCCAGCAGTGAGTCTGCAGGGTTGGCCGGGGAGCTGTTTTTT.

This clonotype was picked up many times. The rearrangement links TRBV6-2 or TRBV6-3 to TRBJ2-2; the D gene is possibly TRBD1 (6 bases). The V and J ends lost 5 bases and 0 bases respectively, with 10 bases between them. Germline V CDR1 and CDR2: MNHEY, SVGEGT. CDR3 length equals 15 residues. CDR3 nucleotide sequence: TGTGCCAGCAGTCGACAGGCATCGAACACCGGGGAGCTGTTTTTT. Translation: CASSRQASNTGELFF.

This clonotype was picked up a small number of times. CDR3 bases: TGCGCCAGCAGCTCCACCGGGACAGGGTTAAGCGAGCAGTACTTC. Translating gives CASSSTGTGLSEQYF. The V gene is TRBV5-1, the J gene TRBJ2-7; TRBD1 matches at 9 bases. CDR1 is SGHRS and CDR2 is YFSETQ in the germline V gene. Trimming at V came to 3 bases and at J to 6 bases, leaving 10 bases not matched to a gene. The CDR3 contains 15 residues.

The rearrangement joins TRBV6-5 to TRBJ2-2, with D possibly matching TRBD2 (6 bases). The CDR3 consists of 17 residues. V lost 3 bases to trimming and J lost 2 bases, with 16 bases between them. Germline V gene lookup returns CDR1 MNHEY and CDR2 SVGAGI. The CDR3 protein is CASSYTPMGGNTGELFF. The CDR3 DNA reads as TGTGCCAGCAGTTATACCCCCATGGGGGGAAACACCGGGGAGCTGTTTTTT.

This clonotype was picked up many times. V and J are TRBV15 and TRBJ1-2; no firm D call. Germline V gene sequence: CDR1 LNHNV, CDR2 YYDKDF (reference sequence). The CDR3 is 16 amino acids. Between the trimmed V and J ends, which lost 0 bases and 3 bases, there was a span of 14 bases. DNA of the CDR3: TGTGCCACCAGCAGAGATTTCATTCGGTCCGACTATGGCTACACCTTC. Translating gives CATSRDFIRSDYGYTF.

To note about this clonotype: It may be a read error: a sequence one base away is much more abundant. This rearrangement joins TRBV12-3 or TRBV12-4 to TRBJ1-1; D is unresolved. The CDR3 loop spans 14 amino acids. V was shortened by 7 bases and J by 0 bases, with 12 bases between the two germline ends. The CDR3 nucleotides read TGTGCCAGCATCCCGGGCGGAGTGAACACTGAAGCTTTCTTT. It codes for CASIPGGVNTEAFF.

The table lists this clonotype with many counts. The chain uses TRBV9 and TRBJ2-5; D gene ambiguous. The length of the CDR3 is 14 residues. Germline V gene sequence: CDR1 SGDLS, CDR2 YYNGEE. The V and J ends lost 4 bases and 5 bases respectively, with 15 bases between them. The CDR3 protein is CASSPNPGQETQYF. DNA for the CDR3: TGTGCCAGCAGCCCGAACCCGGGTCAGGAGACCCAGTACTTC.

The chain employs TRBV20-1 and TRBJ2-7; 8 nucleotides match TRBD1. The CDR3 runs to 13 residues. The V gene end was trimmed by 1 base and the J gene end by 3 bases; junction bases not matched to a gene: 2. The germline V gene encodes CDR1 DFQATT and CDR2 SNEGSKA (reference sequence). The CDR3 reads CSARVGTGYEQYF. Written as DNA, the CDR3 is TGCAGTGCTAGAGTAGGGACAGGCTACGAGCAGTACTTC.